Listed here are 21 T cell receptor beta chains from one sample, sequenced in a study of shared clonotypes between healthy human individuals. CD45RO-negative CD8 cells positively selected for CCR7 made up the naive population, which excluded terminally differentiated effector memory CD45RA+ cells. Sequenced by immunoSEQ multiplex PCR; TCRdb stores in-frame clones only, minus some. The sample holds about 580,000 clones; roughly 98% are singletons and the top ten take approximately 0.3%. Input material: naive CD8+ T cells sorted from blood. These receptors came from a young man in good health.

The rearrangement uses TRBV29-1 and TRBJ2-7; TRBD1 agrees at 7 bases. Germline-derived CDR1 and CDR2 are SQVTM and ANQGSEA. The CDR3 is 14 residues long. V lost 4 bases to trimming and J lost 0 bases; unmatched junction nucleotides: 6. CDR3 bases: TGCAGCGTTGCGGGACAGTGGAGCTCCTACGAGCAGTACTTC. This gives the protein CSVAGQWSSYEQYF.

CDR3 sequence (DNA): TGCGCCAGCAGCCAAGATCTCGGGACTAGCGAATTGTCCTACGAGCAGTACTTC. It codes for CASSQDLGTSELSYEQYF. This rearrangement joins TRBV4-3 to TRBJ2-7, with TRBD2 matching over 10 bases. The CDR3 runs to 18 residues. V shed 0 bases, J shed 1 base, and the junction held 9 bases outside the gene matches. Germline values: CDR1 LGHNA, CDR2 YSLEER.

The J gene is TRBJ2-1, the V gene TRBV11-1; D is ambiguous. Germline-derived CDR1 and CDR2 are SGHAT and FQDESV (reference sequence). The length of the CDR3 is 13 residues. Trimming removed 2 bases at V and 5 bases at J, with 7 bases between. The CDR3 DNA is TGTGCCAGCAGCTTATCAGCGAACAATGAGCAGTTCTTC. It translates to CASSLSANNEQFF.

This clone has a single count. This sequence joins TRBV9 and TRBJ2-1; 8 positions match TRBD1. The CDR3 is 15 amino acids. CDR1 is SGDLS and CDR2 is YYNGEE in the germline V gene. Losses at the gene ends were 0 bases for V and 3 bases for J; bases not matched to a gene: 2. CDR3 protein: CASSVEGTGYNEQFF. DNA for the CDR3: TGTGCCAGCAGCGTAGAAGGGACAGGCTACAATGAGCAGTTCTTC.

Remarks on this clone: Its ends do not fully match the called genes, so a read error is possible. DNA for the CDR3: TGTGCTAGCAGCTTAGGTACAGGGGCCTACGAGCAGTACTTC. Translation gives CASSLGTGAYEQYF. The V call is TRBV7-7, the J call TRBJ2-7; 7 bases are a match to TRBD1. The germline CDR1 and CDR2 sequences are SSHAT and FNYEAQ (reference sequence). The CDR3 covers 14 residues.

The DNA of the CDR3 is TGTGCCAGCAGCTTTGGTATGACTAGCGGGAGGGCTTCCTACGAGCAGTACTTC. It specifies CASSFGMTSGRASYEQYF. V and J are TRBV11-2 and TRBJ2-7; 14 bases are shared with TRBD2. There are 18 residues in the CDR3. Losses at the gene ends were 3 bases for V and 1 base for J; bases not matched to a gene: 8. Germline V CDR1 and CDR2: SGHAT, FQNNGV.

The CDR3 nucleotides are TGTGCCAGCAGCCCCTGGGCGGGAGAGGCCTACAATGAGCAGTTCTTC. It encodes CASSPWAGEAYNEQFF. The V call is TRBV27, the J call TRBJ2-1, with 7 bases identical to TRBD2. Germline V CDR1 and CDR2: MNHEY, SMNVEV (reference sequence). The CDR3 totals 16 residues. The trim removed 6 bases at V and 2 bases at J, leaving 10 bases unmatched.

This clone appeared a single time. The chain uses TRBV5-4 and TRBJ2-5; maybe TRBD2 (5 bases). CDR1 is SGHNT and CDR2 is YYREEE in the germline V gene (reference sequence). Trimming removed 2 bases from V and 3 bases from J, with 8 bases in between. This CDR3 comprises 13 residues. CDR3: CASSFPGEETQYF. CDR3 sequence (DNA): TGTGCCAGCAGCTTCCCCGGGGAAGAGACCCAGTACTTC.

The chain is built from TRBV20-1 and TRBJ1-5; D is unclear. The CDR3 has 11 residues. The V end was cut by 2 bases, the J end by 1 base, with 0 bases between. The germline V gene encodes CDR1 DFQATT and CDR2 SNEGSKA (reference sequence). CDR3 protein: CSARSNQPQHF. CDR3 sequence (DNA): TGCAGTGCTAGAAGCAATCAGCCCCAGCATTTT.

The chain is built from TRBV9 and TRBJ2-3; D is ambiguous. Germline V gene sequence: CDR1 SGDLS, CDR2 YYNGEE. CDR3 length: 14 amino acids. Trimming removed 3 bases from V and 4 bases from J, with 12 bases in between. The CDR3 DNA is TGTGCCAGCAGCGGAACCCAAGTGGCAGATACGCAGTATTTT. Its protein product is CASSGTQVADTQYF.

The chain joins TRBV14 to TRBJ2-7; TRBD2 matches at 8 bases. From germline, CDR1 is SGHDN and CDR2 FVKESK. V dropped 3 bases and J dropped 5; count of bases not matched to a gene: 9. The CDR3 is made up of 15 amino acids. CDR3 protein: CASSHLSGSRDEQYF. The CDR3, as DNA: TGTGCCAGCAGCCACCTAAGCGGGAGTAGGGACGAGCAGTACTTC.

The CDR3 loop reads CASSIILGSSYEQYF. For the CDR3, the DNA is TGTGCCAGTAGTATTATCTTGGGAAGCTCCTACGAGCAGTACTTC. The chain has TRBV19 and TRBJ2-7; D remains ambiguous. V was shortened by 3 bases and J by 0 bases, with 12 bases between the two germline ends. CDR3 length: 15 amino acids. CDR1 is LNHDA and CDR2 is SQIVND in the germline V gene (reference sequence).

The rearrangement joins TRBV7-9 to TRBJ2-1; TRBD1 matches at 8 bases. Germline V gene sequence: CDR1 SEHNR, CDR2 FQNEAQ (reference sequence). Trimming took 5 bases from V and 12 from J; bases not matched to a gene: 9. This CDR3 contains 13 residues. The CDR3 loop is CASSSGQGLRQFF. The CDR3 coding sequence is TGTGCCAGCAGCAGCGGACAGGGTTTAAGGCAGTTCTTC.

The J gene is TRBJ2-7, the V gene TRBV29-1, with D perhaps TRBD1 (6 bases). The CDR3 has 12 amino acids. CDR1 is SQVTM, CDR2 ANQGSEA, per germline. Trimming removed 2 bases at V and 3 bases at J, with 8 bases between. CDR3 DNA: TGCAGCGTTGAAAAAGGGGGCTACGAGCAGTACTTC. Protein product: CSVEKGGYEQYF.

This clone came up once. This sequence joins TRBV7-9 and TRBJ2-7; 8 bases align to TRBD2. Germline loops: CDR1 SEHNR, CDR2 FQNEAQ (reference sequence). The V gene end was trimmed by 1 base and the J gene end by 5 bases; junction bases not matched to a gene: 7. The CDR3 has 15 residues. CDR3 DNA: TGTGCCAGCAGCTTAGGTATGACTAGCGCCAACGAGCAGTACTTC. It yields the protein CASSLGMTSANEQYF.

V is TRBV27 and J is TRBJ2-2; weak D call: TRBD2 (5 bases). V was shortened by 10 bases and J by 4 bases, with 7 bases between the two germline ends. The germline V gene encodes CDR1 MNHEY and CDR2 SMNVEV (reference sequence). The CDR3 loop spans 11 amino acids. The CDR3 loop reads CATGLTGELFF. The CDR3 coding sequence is TGTGCCACCGGACTCACCGGGGAGCTGTTTTTT.

This rearrangement joins TRBV6-5 to TRBJ2-7; 8 bases are shared with TRBD2. In germline, CDR1 is MNHEY, CDR2 SVGAGI. The trim removed 5 bases at V and 1 base at J, leaving 7 bases unmatched. This CDR3 region has 15 residues. CDR3 DNA: TGTGCCAGCAGTCTAAGCGGGAGTTCGTCCTACGAGCAGTACTTC. This sequence encodes CASSLSGSSSYEQYF.

This rearrangement joins TRBV15 to TRBJ2-1; TRBD2 is a possible D gene (5 bases). Deletions cut 3 bases from V and 6 bases from J, with 9 bases between. Germline V gene data show CDR1 as LNHNV and CDR2 as YYDKDF (reference sequence). The CDR3 loop spans 13 amino acids. The DNA of the CDR3 is TGTGCCACCAGCAGCACCCGGGGCAATGAGCAGTTCTTC. Its translation is CATSSTRGNEQFF. Full variable domain (remainder filled in from reference TRBV15 and TRBJ2-1): DAMVIQNPRYQVTQFGKPVTLSCSQTLNHNVMYWYQQKSSQAPKLLFHYYDKDFNNEADTPDNFQSRRPNTSFCFLDIRSPGLGDTAMYLCATSSTRGNEQFFGPGTRLTVL.

Turning to this clone: This CDR3 is also generated by other DNA sequences in the sample. This chain links TRBV28 with TRBJ2-2, with 7 bases identical to TRBD1. The CDR3 spans 13 residues. Germline CDR1 MDHEN, CDR2 SYDVKM. V shed 6 bases and J 6 bases; nucleotides not matched to a gene: 4. This chain's CDR3 is CASSLTGSGELFF. CDR3 sequence (DNA): TGTGCCAGCAGCTTGACAGGGTCCGGGGAGCTGTTTTTT.

This chain joins TRBV9 and TRBJ2-1; 7 bases are a match to TRBD2. The J segment lost 7 bases and the V segment lost 5 bases, leaving 12 bases of the junction unmatched. Germline lookup yields CDR1 SGDLS and CDR2 YYNGEE. The CDR3 spans 15 residues. The CDR3 DNA reads TGTGCCAGCAGTGGAGGGAGGGCCCTTGGGAATGAGCAGTTCTTC. Encoded protein: CASSGGRALGNEQFF. Full variable domain (outside the CDR3, taken from reference TRBV9 and TRBJ2-1): DSGVTQTPKHLITATGQRVTLRCSPRSGDLSVYWYQQSLDQGLQFLIQYYNGEERAKGNILERFSAQQFPDLHSELNLSSLELGDSALYFCASSGGRALGNEQFFGPGTRLTVL.

The V and J genes are TRBV27 and TRBJ2-7, with 8 bases lining up with TRBD2. CDR1 MNHEY and CDR2 SMNVEV come from the germline V gene (reference sequence). The CDR3 covers 16 residues. J lost 3 bases, V lost 3 bases, and 10 bases had no gene match. CDR3 sequence reads: CASSLTSERFIYEQYF. In DNA, the CDR3 is TGTGCCAGCAGTTTGACTAGCGAGAGGTTTATCTACGAGCAGTACTTC.